The 32 T cell receptor beta chains below all came from one sample that was sequenced in a study of CD8+CD57+ T cells in acquired aplastic anemia. It was genomic DNA that served as the template for profiling TCR beta VDJ and CDR3. Via MiXCR, TCRdb re-called the reads, giving one row per CDR3 protein. The table includes some 190,000 distinct CDR3 sequences, less than 65% detected once. Material for sequencing was sorted CD4+, CD8+, or CD8+CD57+ T cells (not recorded which) from PBMCs. The receptors were gathered from a human donor in good health, serving as a control.

The chain couples TRBV10-3 to TRBJ1-4, with D perhaps TRBD1 (5 bases). Per germline, CDR1 ENHRY and CDR2 SYGVKD. The CDR3 runs to 17 residues. V was trimmed by 0 bases and J by 3 bases, leaving 14 bases between them. The CDR3 is CAISESRRGSSNEKLFF. The CDR3, as DNA: TGTGCCATCAGTGAGTCACGAAGGGGTTCGTCTAATGAAAAACTGTTTTTT.

The rearrangement links TRBV20-1 to TRBJ1-4, with 7 bases that match TRBD1. This CDR3 is built from 13 residues. Germline V gene sequence: CDR1 DFQATT, CDR2 SNEGSKA (reference sequence). V lost 5 bases and J lost 7; bases outside the gene matches: 7. CDR3 loop: CSARRGLGEKLFF. The DNA of the CDR3 is TGCAGTGCTCGAAGGGGGCTGGGTGAAAAACTGTTTTTT.

The J gene is TRBJ2-7, the V gene TRBV10-2, with TRBD1 identical over 8 bases. Germline V gene sequence: CDR1 WSHSY, CDR2 SAAADI. The junction had 13 bases not matched to a gene; V was cut back by 7 bases and J by 2 bases. CDR3 length equals 16 residues. CDR3 coding DNA: TGCGCCAGCATCAAACCCGGACAGGGAGACCCCTACGAGCAGTACTTC. It encodes CASIKPGQGDPYEQYF.

The rearrangement links TRBV12-3 or TRBV12-4 to TRBJ1-5; 8 bases align to TRBD1. CDR3 length equals 15 residues. With 8 bases clipped from V and 4 bases from J, the junction kept 10 bases outside the gene matches. DNA for the CDR3: TGTGCCAGCCTTCTCTCCGGGACAGGTAATCAGCCCCAGCATTTT. Residues: CASLLSGTGNQPQHF.

This chain links TRBV14 with TRBJ1-3; unclear D gene. The V end lost 0 bases, the J end lost 0 bases, and 12 bases lay between the germline ends. This CDR3 is 17 amino acids long. The germline gives CDR1 SGHDN, CDR2 FVKESK. CDR3 nucleotide sequence: TGTGCCAGCAGCCAAGATTTTGGCATCGCCTCTGGAAACACCATATATTTT. Translating it yields CASSQDFGIASGNTIYF.

The V call is TRBV29-1, the J call TRBJ1-5; D remains ambiguous. The germline gives CDR1 SQVTM, CDR2 ANQGSEA. Trimming took off 4 bases at V and 4 bases at J, with 11 bases between the two ends. The CDR3 contains 13 residues. The CDR3 protein is CSVVVRANQPQHF. The DNA for the CDR3 is TGCAGCGTTGTGGTCAGAGCTAATCAGCCCCAGCATTTT.

This clonotype was seen many times. One end of the junction is discordant with germline, which a read error may explain. V gene TRBV20-1 combines with J gene TRBJ2-5, with 12 bases that match TRBD2. Germline loops: CDR1 DFQATT, CDR2 SNEGSKA (reference sequence). The CDR3 has 14 amino acids. The CDR3 loop reads CSARATSGGETQYF. The CDR3 DNA reads as TGCAGTGCCAGAGCGACTAGCGGGGGCGAGACCCAGTACTTC.

This chain links TRBV9 with TRBJ1-5; 7 bases map to TRBD1. CDR1 is SGDLS, CDR2 YYNGEE, per germline. The CDR3 runs to 14 residues. J lost 2 bases, V lost 3 bases, and 2 bases had no gene match. This CDR3 is CASSAGQRNQPQHF. The CDR3 DNA reads as TGTGCCAGCAGCGCGGGACAGCGCAATCAGCCCCAGCATTTT. Full variable domain (outside the CDR3, taken from reference TRBV9 and TRBJ1-5): DSGVTQTPKHLITATGQRVTLRCSPRSGDLSVYWYQQSLDQGLQFLIQYYNGEERAKGNILERFSAQQFPDLHSELNLSSLELGDSALYFCASSAGQRNQPQHFGDGTRLSIL.

The chain recombines TRBV7-2 with TRBJ2-7; TRBD2 aligns across 8 bases. This CDR3 region has 15 residues. CDR1 is SGHTA, CDR2 FQGNSA, per germline. Trimming removed 8 bases from V and 2 bases from J; junction bases left unmatched: 11. The CDR3 here is CASSASSGSTYEQYF. CDR3 DNA sequence: TGTGCCAGCTCAGCTTCTAGCGGGTCGACCTACGAGCAGTACTTC.

Many counts were recorded for this clonotype. The gene calls are TRBV5-1 and TRBJ2-7, with 7 positions matching TRBD2. Germline loops: CDR1 SGHRS, CDR2 YFSETQ. The CDR3 sequence is 15 residues long. Trimming took 0 bases from V and 0 from J; bases not matched to a gene: 3. This chain's CDR3 is CASSLGLADSYEQYF. Here the CDR3 DNA reads TGCGCCAGCAGCTTGGGGCTAGCGGACTCCTACGAGCAGTACTTC.

This clonotype was detected a few times. The rearrangement joins TRBV28 to TRBJ1-2, with D perhaps TRBD1 (5 bases). CDR3 length: 15 amino acids. Germline V gene lookup returns CDR1 MDHEN and CDR2 SYDVKM. Between the trimmed V and J ends, which lost 5 bases and 4 bases, there was a span of 17 bases. CDR3 protein: CASSPRGGYGYGYTF. CDR3 in DNA: TGTGCCAGCAGTCCCCGCGGGGGGTACGGCTATGGCTACACCTTC.

V usage is TRBV24-1 and J usage is TRBJ2-3; 7 bases line up with TRBD1. This CDR3 is built from 14 residues. The germline V gene encodes CDR1 KGHDR and CDR2 SFDVKD. The trim removed 6 bases at V and 3 bases at J, leaving 5 bases unmatched. The CDR3 sequence: CATSRQGWTDTQYF. CDR3 in DNA: TGTGCCACCAGTCGACAGGGATGGACAGATACGCAGTATTTT.

This clonotype was counted at least ten times. This chain connects TRBV6-2 or TRBV6-3 to TRBJ2-2; TRBD1 is a possible D gene (6 bases). The length of the CDR3 is 14 residues. Germline CDR1 and CDR2: MNHEY and SVGEGT. The germline V and J ends were trimmed by 2 bases and 3 bases, with 7 bases remaining between them. The CDR3 sequence is CASSYAGDTGELFF. The CDR3 DNA reads as TGTGCCAGCAGTTACGCAGGGGACACCGGGGAGCTGTTTTTT.

The CDR3 reads CASSLQELFF. CDR3 coding DNA: TGTGCCAGCAGCCTACAGGAGCTGTTTTTT. The genes are TRBV7-2 and TRBJ2-2, with unresolved D. This CDR3 is 10 amino acids long. Trimming cost V 5 bases and J 10 bases, with 5 bases left between them. Germline lookup yields CDR1 SGHTA and CDR2 FQGNSA.

As regards this clonotype: Mismatch with germline at one junction end may stem from a read error. The rearrangement links TRBV7-7 to TRBJ2-7; tentatively, D is TRBD2 (8 bases). From germline, CDR1 is SSHAT and CDR2 FNYEAQ (reference sequence). The CDR3 runs to 15 residues. The CDR3 region has the DNA TGTGCTAGCAGCTTAGCGGGACAGCGAACCTACGAGCAGTACTTC. Translating gives CASSLAGQRTYEQYF.

This clonotype was seen many times. V is TRBV19 and J is TRBJ1-2; D may be TRBD1 (6 bases). The CDR3 is 17 amino acids. V lost 2 bases and J 4 bases, leaving 20 bases between the germline ends. Germline assignment: CDR1 LNHDA and CDR2 SQIVND (reference sequence). This CDR3 reads CASSILTGTSQFYGYTF. CDR3 in DNA: TGTGCCAGTAGTATATTAACCGGGACAAGCCAATTCTATGGCTACACCTTC.

The rearrangement joins TRBV20-1 to TRBJ1-6; D not certain. The CDR3 is made up of 14 amino acids. Germline loops: CDR1 DFQATT, CDR2 SNEGSKA (reference sequence). V lost 1 base to trimming and J lost 8 bases, with 12 bases between them. This CDR3 reads CSARVTSGDSPLHF. CDR3 nucleotide sequence: TGCAGTGCTAGAGTAACTAGCGGGGATTCACCCCTCCACTTT.

V gene TRBV24-1 combines with J gene TRBJ2-1; no definite D call. The CDR3 covers 14 residues. The ends were cut back, 2 bases at V and 8 bases at J, with 12 bases in the middle. The germline V gene has CDR1 KGHDR and CDR2 SFDVKD. CDR3 nucleotide sequence: TGTGCCACCAGTGATTCACGCAGGTTCCATGAGCAGTTCTTC. It is translated as CATSDSRRFHEQFF.

Many counts were recorded for this clonotype. The rearrangement uses TRBV7-3 and TRBJ2-7; 8 bases line up with TRBD2. The CDR3 totals 15 residues. CDR1 and CDR2 (germline): SGHTA, FQGTGA. V shed 2 bases and J 3 bases; nucleotides not matched to a gene: 6. In nucleotides, the CDR3 is TGTGCCAGCAGCTTACGGGGGGGTCCTGACTACGAGCAGTACTTC. As protein: CASSLRGGPDYEQYF.

The chain is built from TRBV2 and TRBJ2-5; D is unclear. Germline CDR1 is SNHLY and CDR2 is FYNNEI. The CDR3 extends over 14 amino acids. The V gene lost 5 bases and the J gene lost 3 bases, with 13 bases spanning the gap. The CDR3 region is CASSQRMAEETQYF. For the CDR3, the DNA is TGTGCCAGCAGTCAAAGGATGGCGGAAGAGACCCAGTACTTC.

V usage is TRBV14 and J usage is TRBJ2-3, with TRBD1 matching over 7 bases. V lost 5 bases to trimming and J lost 6 bases; unmatched junction nucleotides: 14. The CDR3 runs 16 residues. The germline V gene encodes CDR1 SGHDN and CDR2 FVKESK. The CDR3 sequence is CASSLAPTGYGDTQYF. DNA of the CDR3: TGTGCCAGCAGCTTAGCCCCGACAGGGTACGGCGATACGCAGTATTTT.

This clonotype has only a few counts. The chain carries TRBV18 and TRBJ1-2; TRBD1 matches at 8 bases. The CDR3 sequence is 13 residues long. V lost 4 bases to trimming and J lost 8 bases; unmatched junction nucleotides: 6. Germline V gene lookup returns CDR1 KGHSH and CDR2 LQKENI. CDR3 bases: TGTGCCAGCTCACGGTCGACAGGGGAGGGCTACACCTTC. Its protein product is CASSRSTGEGYTF.

The V call is TRBV2, the J call TRBJ2-3; 12 bases map to TRBD2. J was trimmed by 6 bases and V by 5 bases; bases with no gene match: 9. Germline V gives CDR1 SNHLY, CDR2 FYNNEI. This CDR3 contains 16 residues. CDR3 protein: CASSPPTSGGRDTQYF. DNA of the CDR3: TGTGCCAGCAGTCCGCCGACTAGCGGGGGTAGGGATACGCAGTATTTT.

The sample holds a few counts of this clonotype. This chain links TRBV28 with TRBJ1-2, with 9 nucleotides matching TRBD1. Germline V lookup: CDR1 MDHEN, CDR2 SYDVKM. The V segment lost 7 bases and the J segment 8 bases; nucleotides outside the gene matches: 17. The CDR3 sequence is 16 residues long. The CDR3 loop reads CASKEDRGEIYWGYTF. The CDR3 coding sequence is TGTGCCAGCAAGGAGGACAGGGGCGAAATCTATTGGGGCTACACCTTC.

This clonotype has ten or more counts. The chain couples TRBV6-5 to TRBJ1-1, with a weak D call TRBD1 (6 bases). V was cut by 4 bases and J by 7 bases, with 19 bases left in between. From germline, CDR1 is MNHEY and CDR2 SVGAGI. The CDR3 is 15 amino acids. CDR3 sequence: CASSFTGMERYEAFF. The CDR3 DNA reads TGTGCCAGCAGTTTTACAGGGATGGAGAGGTATGAAGCTTTCTTT.

This clonotype was found many times. V and J are TRBV5-1 and TRBJ2-1; 9 bases fit TRBD2. The CDR3 consists of 16 residues. Germline assignment: CDR1 SGHRS and CDR2 YFSETQ. The junction had 5 bases not matched to a gene; V was cut back by 2 bases and J by 2 bases. CDR3 in DNA: TGCGCCAGCAGCTTTACAGCGGGGGGTACCTACAATGAGCAGTTCTTC. Translating it yields CASSFTAGGTYNEQFF. Supplemented by reference TRBV5-1 and TRBJ2-1, the full variable domain reads KAGVTQTPRYLIKTRGQQVTLSCSPISGHRSVSWYQQTPGQGLQFLFEYFSETQRNKGNFPGRFSGRQFSNSRSEMNVSTLELGDSALYLCASSFTAGGTYNEQFFGPGTRLTVL.

The chain couples TRBV2 to TRBJ2-1; D is uncertain. This CDR3 contains 11 residues. Per germline, CDR1 SNHLY and CDR2 FYNNEI. Trimming took 4 bases from V and 8 from J, leaving 6 bases between them. CDR3 amino acids: CASSGGYEQFF. Here the CDR3 DNA reads TGTGCCAGCAGTGGTGGCTATGAGCAGTTCTTC.

The chain couples TRBV2 to TRBJ2-1, with 8 bases lining up with TRBD2. The CDR3 is 11 amino acids. The germline gives CDR1 SNHLY, CDR2 FYNNEI. V shed 6 bases and J 15 bases; nucleotides not matched to a gene: 7. The DNA for the CDR3 is TGTGCCAGCAGAGATAGCGGGGTCATGTTCTTC. Translating it yields CASRDSGVMFF.

This clonotype was picked up one time. The rearrangement joins TRBV19 to TRBJ2-1; possibly TRBD2 for D (5 bases). The CDR3 totals 15 residues. The germline gives CDR1 LNHDA, CDR2 SQIVND (reference sequence). The germline V and J ends were trimmed by 7 bases and 3 bases, with 16 bases remaining between them. CDR3 coding DNA: TGTGCCAGTATGGAGAGGACTTCAATCTACAATGAGCAGTTCTTC. As protein: CASMERTSIYNEQFF.

This clonotype was counted a few times. V and J are TRBV29-1 and TRBJ2-7, with D tentatively TRBD1 or TRBD2 (5 bases each). CDR1 is SQVTM and CDR2 is ANQGSEA in the germline V gene. The CDR3 contains 12 residues. Trimming took off 3 bases at V and 7 bases at J, with 13 bases between the two ends. CDR3 in DNA: TGCAGCGTTGACGGGGCCGAGAGGGAGCAGTACGTC. Protein sequence: CSVDGAEREQYV.

This clonotype was found many times. The chain couples TRBV15 to TRBJ1-5; D remains ambiguous. Germline CDR1 LNHNV, CDR2 YYDKDF (reference sequence). V shed 0 bases and J shed 6 bases, with 9 bases lying between them. This CDR3 comprises 14 residues. This CDR3 is CATSRDLGGQPQHF. The CDR3 bases are TGTGCCACCAGCAGAGATCTAGGCGGTCAGCCCCAGCATTTT.

V is TRBV9 and J is TRBJ2-2; D might be TRBD1 or TRBD2, each matching 6 bases. V dropped 0 bases and J dropped 2 bases, with 11 bases sitting between them. The CDR3 extends over 16 amino acids. Germline V lookup: CDR1 SGDLS, CDR2 YYNGEE. The CDR3 spells CASSVEGGLNTGELFF. In DNA form, the CDR3 reads TGTGCCAGCAGCGTAGAGGGGGGCCTAAACACCGGGGAGCTGTTTTTT.